The 19 T cell receptor beta chains below come from one sample, sequenced in a study of blood T cell repertoires in COVID-19. Profiled with immunoSEQ multiplex PCR; TCRdb holds only in-frame clones, not every one. Among 320,000 or so clones listed, approximately 88% were seen once. Material for sequencing was PBMCs or T cells enriched from blood (not recorded which). The receptors come from a man in his sixties who had recovered from COVID-19.

In this sample, this clone turned up a few times. The CDR3 protein is CASSFGQDGELFF. CDR3 coding DNA: TGCGCCAGCAGCTTCGGACAGGACGGGGAGCTGTTTTTT. The J gene is TRBJ2-2, the V gene TRBV5-1; 7 bases agree with TRBD1. From germline, CDR1 is SGHRS and CDR2 YFSETQ. V dropped 2 bases and J dropped 7; count of bases not matched to a gene: 2. The CDR3 consists of 13 residues.

This clone occurred once. The rearrangement uses TRBV4-2 and TRBJ2-7; D might be TRBD1 (5 bases). This CDR3 contains 13 residues. Germline CDR1 is LGHNA and CDR2 is YNFKEQ. The V gene lost 0 bases and the J gene lost 4 bases, with 7 bases spanning the gap. CDR3 loop: CASSQERGYEQYF. CDR3 DNA sequence: TGTGCCAGCAGCCAAGAAAGGGGATACGAGCAGTACTTC.

This rearrangement joins TRBV2 to TRBJ1-2, with 11 bases identical to TRBD1. The length of the CDR3 is 16 residues. The germline CDR1 and CDR2 sequences are SNHLY and FYNNEI. The V gene end was trimmed by 3 bases and the J gene end by 4 bases; junction bases not matched to a gene: 7. CDR3 coding DNA: TGTGCCAGCAGTGAGGGAGGACAGGGGGCTACCTATGGCTACACCTTC. Protein: CASSEGGQGATYGYTF.

The rearrangement uses TRBV2 and TRBJ2-7; 8 bases line up with TRBD1. The CDR3 is 15 residues long. Trimming at V came to 8 bases and at J to 0 bases, leaving 9 bases not matched to a gene. CDR1 and CDR2 (germline): SNHLY, FYNNEI. The CDR3 region has the DNA TGTGCCAGCTCTTCCGGGACAGGCAACTCCTACGAGCAGTACTTC. Residues: CASSSGTGNSYEQYF.

J is TRBJ2-7 and V is TRBV3-1 (or the pseudogene TRBV3-2); D ambiguous. The V gene lost 4 bases and the J gene lost 2 bases, with 9 bases spanning the gap. This CDR3 has 13 amino acids. The germline gives CDR1 LGHDT, CDR2 YNNKEL (reference sequence). The CDR3 spells CASSRLVPYEQYF. The CDR3 nucleotides read TGTGCCAGCAGCCGGCTGGTCCCCTACGAGCAGTACTTC.

This clone was detected once. The chain joins TRBV29-1 to TRBJ1-4; 7 bases map to TRBD1. This CDR3 has 12 residues. V gave up 4 bases and J gave up 7 bases; unmatched junction bases: 3. The germline gives CDR1 SQVTM, CDR2 ANQGSEA. The CDR3 DNA follows: TGCAGCGTTGCGGCAGGGGGTGAAAAACTGTTTTTT. This sequence encodes CSVAAGGEKLFF.

The chain employs TRBV19 and TRBJ2-1, with 10 bases that match TRBD1. Germline V gene data show CDR1 as LNHDA and CDR2 as SQIVND (reference sequence). Losses at the gene ends were 2 bases for V and 5 bases for J; bases not matched to a gene: 6. The CDR3 contains 16 residues. The CDR3 protein is CASSIRTGGANNEQFF. The CDR3 nucleotides are TGTGCCAGTAGTATAAGGACAGGGGGGGCGAACAATGAGCAGTTCTTC.

The gene calls are TRBV3-1 (or the pseudogene TRBV3-2) and TRBJ2-1; 11 positions agree with TRBD2. J gave up 4 bases and V 1 base, and 3 bases lay outside the gene matches. The germline V gene has CDR1 LGHDT and CDR2 YNNKEL (reference sequence). CDR3 size: 16 residues. CDR3 in DNA: TGTGCCAGCAGCCAAGGGACTAGCGGGTTATACAATGAGCAGTTCTTC. Its protein product is CASSQGTSGLYNEQFF.

This sequence joins TRBV9 and TRBJ1-5, with D unclear. With 0 bases removed from V and 0 bases from J, the gap between germline ends came to 7 bases. Germline CDR1 and CDR2: SGDLS and YYNGEE. This CDR3 is built from 15 residues. CDR3: CASSVGGISNQPQHF. The CDR3, as DNA: TGTGCCAGCAGCGTAGGAGGGATTAGCAATCAGCCCCAGCATTTT.

The V call is TRBV12-2, the J call TRBJ1-6; the table calls TRBD1, which could not be checked here. TRBV12-2 is shown as a pseudogene. The CDR3 contains 16 residues. Here the CDR3 reads CASRPSTDRVNSPLHF. CDR3 coding DNA: TGTGCAAGTCGCCCTAGTACGGACAGGGTCAATTCACCCCTCCACTTT.

The gene calls are TRBV10-3 and TRBJ2-7; 7 nucleotides line up with TRBD1. This CDR3 has 13 amino acids. The V segment lost 11 bases and the J segment 0 bases; nucleotides outside the gene matches: 7. Looked up from germline, CDR1 is ENHRY and CDR2 is SYGVKD. The CDR3 DNA is TGTGCCGTCGCCCGACAGGGCTCCTACGAGCAGTACTTC. This encodes CAVARQGSYEQYF.

The rearrangement uses TRBV2 and TRBJ1-1; 7 bases align to TRBD1. This CDR3 spans 15 amino acids. V lost 7 bases, J lost 0 bases, and 8 bases stayed unmatched. Germline loops: CDR1 SNHLY, CDR2 FYNNEI. The CDR3 reads CASKIGTAMNTEAFF. For the CDR3, the DNA is TGTGCCAGCAAAATCGGGACAGCAATGAACACTGAAGCTTTCTTT.

This chain links TRBV28 with TRBJ2-5; D may be TRBD1 (6 bases). CDR1 is MDHEN, CDR2 SYDVKM, per germline. V was clipped by 1 base and J by 2 bases, with 14 bases between them. The CDR3 length is 16 residues. The CDR3 here is CASSLFRGSGQETQYF. In DNA form, the CDR3 reads TGTGCCAGCAGTTTATTTAGGGGGAGCGGTCAAGAGACCCAGTACTTC.

The chain recombines TRBV6-5 with TRBJ1-2; D is uncertain. The CDR3 sequence is 13 residues long. The germline V gene has CDR1 MNHEY and CDR2 SVGAGI. The V end was cut by 7 bases, the J end by 3 bases, with 12 bases between. The CDR3 spells CASNGEGDYGYTF. CDR3 coding DNA: TGTGCCAGCAACGGGGAGGGAGACTATGGCTACACCTTC.

V gene TRBV5-4 combines with J gene TRBJ2-5; D unclear. The V and J ends lost 0 bases and 1 base respectively, with 4 bases between them. Germline CDR1 and CDR2: SGHNT and YYREEE (reference sequence). The CDR3 extends over 13 amino acids. CDR3 coding DNA: TGTGCCAGCAGCTTGGGCAGCCAAGAGACCCAGTACTTC. Translation gives CASSLGSQETQYF.

The chain has TRBV18 and TRBJ2-1; 9 nucleotides agree with TRBD1. The CDR3 is 17 amino acids. CDR1 KGHSH and CDR2 LQKENI come from the germline V gene. V shed 2 bases and J 8 bases; nucleotides not matched to a gene: 13. CDR3 loop: CASSPDIGTGRGDEQFF. The CDR3 region has the DNA TGTGCCAGCTCACCAGATATCGGGACAGGGCGGGGCGATGAGCAGTTCTTC.

This chain connects TRBV5-1 to TRBJ2-2; 11 bases agree with TRBD2. CDR3 length: 16 amino acids. Germline CDR1 is SGHRS and CDR2 is YFSETQ. J gave up 5 bases and V 1 base, and 4 bases lay outside the gene matches. The CDR3 region has the DNA TGCGCCAGCAGCTTGACTAGCGGGAGTGGTACCGGGGAGCTGTTTTTT. Residues: CASSLTSGSGTGELFF.

The rearrangement links TRBV2 to TRBJ2-5; D might be TRBD1 (5 bases). Trimming left V 6 bases short and J 3 bases short, with 17 bases between. Germline V gives CDR1 SNHLY, CDR2 FYNNEI. CDR3 length: 15 amino acids. The CDR3, as DNA: TGTGCCAGCAGCCTATTCCAGGGATCGGAAGAGACCCAGTACTTC. Protein: CASSLFQGSEETQYF.

The chain uses TRBV19 and TRBJ1-5; D may be TRBD1 (5 bases). The CDR3 loop spans 18 amino acids. CDR1 is LNHDA and CDR2 is SQIVND in the germline V gene (reference sequence). V lost 3 bases, J lost 3 bases, and 21 bases lay in between. CDR3 sequence: CASSIRWQGSGNNQPQHF. The CDR3 DNA reads TGTGCCAGTAGTATCCGGTGGCAGGGCTCTGGAAACAATCAGCCCCAGCATTTT. Full variable domain (rest looked up from reference TRBV19 and TRBJ1-5): DGGITQSPKYLFRKEGQNVTLSCEQNLNHDAMYWYRQDPGQGLRLIYYSQIVNDFQKGDIAEGYSVSREKKESFPLTVTSAQKNPTAFYLCASSIRWQGSGNNQPQHFGDGTRLSIL.